Following are 3 T cell receptor beta chains from one sample sequenced in a study of T cell responses to AZD1222 COVID-19 vaccine. Only in-frame clones appear in the TCRdb table, and some are missing; sequencing was by immunoSEQ multiplex PCR. Of roughly 120,000 clones listed, approximately 90% are singletons. The starting material was peripheral blood, obtained 28 days after the second AZD1222 dose. Receptors originate from an adult who received the AZD1222 COVID-19 vaccine.

The chain is built from TRBV2 and TRBJ2-6; 7 nucleotides match TRBD1. The length of the CDR3 is 15 residues. CDR1 and CDR2 from the germline V gene are SNHLY and FYNNEI. V lost 6 bases and J lost 2; bases outside the gene matches: 4. CDR3 in amino acids: CASRDTGAGANVLTF. In DNA, the CDR3 is TGTGCCAGCAGGGACACAGGGGCTGGGGCCAACGTCCTGACTTTC. Drawing the rest from reference TRBV2 and TRBJ2-6, the complete variable domain is EPEVTQTPSHQVTQMGQEVILRCVPISNHLYFYWYRQILGQKVEFLVSFYNNEISEKSEIFDDQFSVERPDGSNFTLKIRSTKLEDSAMYFCASRDTGAGANVLTFGAGSRLTVL.

The chain recombines TRBV21-1 with TRBJ1-2. TRBV21-1 is annotated as a pseudogene. The CDR3 runs to 14 residues. CDR3 protein: CASSKELNTGGYTF. The CDR3 DNA follows: TGTGCCAGCAGCAAAGAACTCAATACGGGGGGCTACACCTTC.

To note about this clone: Other DNA variants within this sample encode the same CDR3. The genes are TRBV5-4 and TRBJ1-2; TRBD1 is a possible D gene (6 bases). V lost 4 bases to trimming and J lost 2 bases, with 9 bases between them. CDR1 and CDR2 (germline): SGHNT, YYREEE (reference sequence). This CDR3 has 13 amino acids. CDR3 sequence (DNA): TGTGCCAGCAGCCCTGACAGGAACTATGGCTACACCTTC. This gives the protein CASSPDRNYGYTF.